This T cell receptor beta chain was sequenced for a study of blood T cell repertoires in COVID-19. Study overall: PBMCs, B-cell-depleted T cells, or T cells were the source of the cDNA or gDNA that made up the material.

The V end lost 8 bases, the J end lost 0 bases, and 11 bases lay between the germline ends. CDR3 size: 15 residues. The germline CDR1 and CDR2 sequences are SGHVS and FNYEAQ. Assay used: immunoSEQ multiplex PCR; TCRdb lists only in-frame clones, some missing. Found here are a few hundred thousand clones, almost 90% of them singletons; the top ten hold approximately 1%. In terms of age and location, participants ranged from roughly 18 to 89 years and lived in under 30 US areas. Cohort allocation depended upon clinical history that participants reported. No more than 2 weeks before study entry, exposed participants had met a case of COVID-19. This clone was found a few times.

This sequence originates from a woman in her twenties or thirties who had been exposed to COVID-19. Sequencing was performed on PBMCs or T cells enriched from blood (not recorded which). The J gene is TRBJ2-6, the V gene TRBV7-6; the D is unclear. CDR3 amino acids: CASGDGPSGANVLTF. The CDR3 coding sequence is TGTGCCAGCGGAGACGGCCCCTCTGGGGCCAACGTCCTGACTTTC.